The T cell receptor beta chain described here comes from a study of blood T cell repertoires in COVID-19. About the research overall: The study drew acute and convalescent COVID-19 samples from the United States, Italy and Spain. Sources were T cells, B-cell-depleted T cells, or PBMCs; the material itself was cDNA or gDNA.

Original processing notes: Amplification of reference gene primers was used by the study to estimate nucleated cell counts. Produced via immunoSEQ multiplex PCR; TCRdb's table is partial and in-frame only. V, J and clone size reflect that table, while D and trimming were determined from the DNA. The sample lists 200,000 to 250,000 clones, 89% occurring once. J was trimmed by 4 bases and V by 7 bases; bases with no gene match: 3. Germline CDR1 is SNHLY and CDR2 is FYNNEI. This CDR3 spans 13 amino acids. The chain recombines TRBV2 with TRBJ1-5, with 8 bases identical to TRBD1. The sequence came from a woman aged 40 to 50 with acute or convalescent COVID-19. Sequencing was done on a sample of peripheral blood. In DNA, the CDR3 is TGTGCCAGCAAGGACAGGGATAATCAGCCCCAGCATTTT. Protein: CASKDRDNQPQHF.